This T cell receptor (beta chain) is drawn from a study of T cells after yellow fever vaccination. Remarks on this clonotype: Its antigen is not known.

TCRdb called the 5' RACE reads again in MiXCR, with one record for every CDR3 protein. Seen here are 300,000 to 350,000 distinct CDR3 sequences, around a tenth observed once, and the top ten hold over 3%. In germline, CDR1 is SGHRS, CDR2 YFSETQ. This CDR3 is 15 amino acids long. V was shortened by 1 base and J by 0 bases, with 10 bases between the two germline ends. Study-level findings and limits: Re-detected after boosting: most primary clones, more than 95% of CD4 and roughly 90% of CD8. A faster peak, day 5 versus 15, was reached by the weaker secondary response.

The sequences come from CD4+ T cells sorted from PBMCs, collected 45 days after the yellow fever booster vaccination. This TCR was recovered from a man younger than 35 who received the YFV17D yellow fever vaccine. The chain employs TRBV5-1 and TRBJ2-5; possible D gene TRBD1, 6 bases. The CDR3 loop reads CASSLTGMYQETQYF. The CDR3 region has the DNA TGCGCCAGCAGCTTGACAGGGATGTACCAAGAGACCCAGTACTTC.